The 20 T cell receptor beta chains in this list originate from one sample, sequenced in a study of identical twins. One entry per CDR3 protein results from TCRdb running MiXCR on the 5' RACE reads. The data hold over 500,000 distinct CDR3 sequences, with about 20% observed a single time. The data also belong to a second study, concerning T cells expressing NK-cell markers.

Sequencing input: CD4+ T cells sorted from blood. The source is a woman aged 18 to 35 in good health.

This clonotype was picked up many times. The chain joins TRBV10-3 to TRBJ1-1; a possible D gene is TRBD1 (5 bases). V gave up 6 bases and J gave up 4 bases, with 15 bases separating them. Germline CDR1 reads ENHRY; CDR2 reads SYGVKD. The length of the CDR3 is 14 residues. CDR3 in amino acids: CAISPLGVGTEAFF. CDR3 coding DNA: TGTGCCATCAGCCCTCTGGGGGTCGGCACTGAAGCTTTCTTT.

The gene calls are TRBV5-1 and TRBJ2-1, with 8 bases aligning to TRBD2. The CDR3 length is 18 residues. CDR1 and CDR2 from the germline V gene are SGHRS and YFSETQ. V lost 3 bases and J lost 3; bases outside the gene matches: 14. This CDR3 reads CASSSRGGQNIYYNEQFF. The CDR3 bases are TGCGCCAGCAGCTCACGGGGGGGGCAGAATATCTACTACAATGAGCAGTTCTTC.

At least ten counts were recorded for this clonotype. The chain joins TRBV4-3 to TRBJ2-7, with 7 bases that match TRBD2. J gave up 9 bases and V 2 bases, and 16 bases lay outside the gene matches. There are 16 residues in the CDR3. Germline-derived CDR1 and CDR2 are LGHNA and YSLEER. CDR3 region: CASSQTPREGNWVQYF. CDR3 in DNA: TGCGCCAGCAGCCAAACCCCCAGGGAGGGAAATTGGGTGCAGTACTTC.

This clonotype has just a few counts. V and J are TRBV7-2 and TRBJ2-3; D is uncertain. V was shortened by 5 bases and J by 10 bases, with 16 bases between the two germline ends. Per the germline V gene, CDR1 is SGHTA and CDR2 is FQGNSA. The CDR3 sequence is 13 residues long. CDR3 residues: CASSPTPGSAQYF. As DNA, the CDR3 is TGTGCCAGCAGCCCCACCCCCGGTTCCGCGCAGTATTTT.

The rearrangement joins TRBV5-1 to TRBJ1-3; no definite D call. V lost 2 bases, J lost 4 bases, and 10 bases lay in between. The germline gives CDR1 SGHRS, CDR2 YFSETQ. The CDR3 runs to 14 residues. The CDR3 DNA reads as TGCGCCAGCAGCTTTCTGGCAGGAGGAAACACCATATATTTT. This translates into CASSFLAGGNTIYF.

The J gene is TRBJ2-7, the V gene TRBV6-5; D may correspond to TRBD1 or TRBD2 (5 bases each). Germline CDR1 reads MNHEY; CDR2 reads SVGAGI. V lost 2 bases, J lost 7 bases, and 9 bases lay in between. The CDR3 runs 12 residues. CDR3 region: CASSYRGREQYF. CDR3 DNA: TGTGCCAGCAGTTACCGGGGCCGAGAGCAGTACTTC.

The chain is built from TRBV9 and TRBJ1-3; D call uncertain. This CDR3 region has 14 residues. With 3 bases removed from V and 4 bases from J, the gap between germline ends came to 11 bases. From germline, CDR1 is SGDLS and CDR2 YYNGEE. The CDR3 sequence: CASSADYGGNTIYF. As DNA, the CDR3 is TGTGCCAGCAGCGCGGACTATGGAGGAAACACCATATATTTT.

This clonotype was recorded a few times. The chain is built from TRBV5-1 and TRBJ2-5; the match to TRBD2 covers 11 bases. This CDR3 is 18 amino acids long. Germline V gene sequence: CDR1 SGHRS, CDR2 YFSETQ. V trimming: 4 bases; J trimming: 5 bases; junction bases outside the gene matches: 16. As DNA, the CDR3 is TGCGCCAGCAGCCCAGCCCCACTAGCGGGAGAAATCGGGGAGACCCAGTACTTC. Its translation: CASSPAPLAGEIGETQYF. Complete variable domain (other parts from reference TRBV5-1 and TRBJ2-5): KAGVTQTPRYLIKTRGQQVTLSCSPISGHRSVSWYQQTPGQGLQFLFEYFSETQRNKGNFPGRFSGRQFSNSRSEMNVSTLELGDSALYLCASSPAPLAGEIGETQYFGPGTRLLVL.

There are many counts of this clonotype. V gene TRBV20-1 combines with J gene TRBJ2-3; 7 bases match TRBD1. Germline V gives CDR1 DFQATT, CDR2 SNEGSKA (reference sequence). J was trimmed by 1 base and V by 3 bases; bases with no gene match: 1. This CDR3 spans 13 amino acids. The CDR3 DNA reads TGCAGTGCTAGCACAGGGGGCACAGATACGCAGTATTTT. Translation gives CSASTGGTDTQYF.

In this sample, this clonotype turned up once. V gene TRBV6-2 or TRBV6-3 combines with J gene TRBJ1-1; D may be TRBD1 (6 bases). Trimming took off 6 bases at V and 2 bases at J, with 13 bases between the two ends. This CDR3 has 14 residues. The germline CDR1 and CDR2 sequences are MNHEY and SVGEGT. CDR3 residues: CASSGAGVNTEAFF. In nucleotides, the CDR3 is TGTGCCAGCAGCGGAGCAGGGGTTAACACTGAAGCTTTCTTT.

V usage is TRBV19 and J usage is TRBJ1-2; 8 bases agree with TRBD1. In germline, CDR1 is LNHDA, CDR2 SQIVND (reference sequence). The V and J ends lost 4 bases and 5 bases, in that order; junction bases with no gene match: 6. The CDR3 extends over 14 amino acids. This chain's CDR3 is CASSTRQGRYGYTF. CDR3 in DNA: TGTGCCAGTAGTACGCGACAGGGGCGGTATGGCTACACCTTC.

The chain carries TRBV4-2 and TRBJ1-3; D unclear. Between the trimmed V and J ends, which lost 1 base and 0 bases, there was a span of 13 bases. The CDR3 loop spans 17 amino acids. Germline loops: CDR1 LGHNA, CDR2 YNFKEQ. CDR3 loop: CASSQASLSSSGNTIYF. Written as DNA, the CDR3 is TGTGCCAGCAGCCAAGCCAGTCTGAGCAGCTCTGGAAACACCATATATTTT.

The table lists this clonotype with a few counts. The chain carries TRBV20-1 and TRBJ2-2; TRBD2 is a possible D gene (7 bases). Germline assignment: CDR1 DFQATT and CDR2 SNEGSKA (reference sequence). Trimming shortened V by 3 bases and J by 4 bases, and 12 bases separated the two germline ends. The CDR3 sequence is 14 residues long. CDR3 in DNA: TGCAGTGCTAGTGCGGGGGCGGGCACCGGGGAGCTGTTTTTT. This encodes CSASAGAGTGELFF.

The chain has TRBV18 and TRBJ1-2; tentatively, D is TRBD1 (6 bases). This CDR3 contains 14 residues. Germline V CDR1 and CDR2: KGHSH, LQKENI. V lost 5 bases and J lost 4, with 14 bases in between. CDR3 amino acids: CASSNQMDSYGYTF. Here the CDR3 DNA reads TGTGCCAGCTCAAATCAAATGGACAGCTATGGCTACACCTTC. Variable domain in full (rest from reference TRBV18 and TRBJ1-2): NAGVMQNPRHLVRRRGQEARLRCSPMKGHSHVYWYRQLPEEGLKFMVYLQKENIIDESGMPKERFSAEFPKEGPSILRIQQVVRGDSAAYFCASSNQMDSYGYTFGSGTRLTVV.

The chain couples TRBV4-3 to TRBJ2-1; 11 nucleotides match TRBD2. CDR3 length: 16 amino acids. Germline-derived CDR1 and CDR2 are LGHNA and YSLEER. The junction had 6 bases not matched to a gene; V was cut back by 1 base and J by 7 bases. The chain's CDR3 is CASSQAGASGRNEQFF. CDR3 nucleotide sequence: TGCGCCAGCAGCCAAGCTGGGGCTAGCGGGAGGAATGAGCAGTTCTTC.

This clonotype was seen a handful of times. The chain couples TRBV20-1 to TRBJ2-7; no firm D call. From germline, CDR1 is DFQATT and CDR2 SNEGSKA (reference sequence). The CDR3 sequence is 10 residues long. With 3 bases removed from V and 5 bases from J, the gap between germline ends came to 5 bases. CDR3 region: CSASLDEQYF. CDR3 sequence (DNA): TGCAGTGCTAGTTTGGACGAGCAGTACTTC.

This sequence joins TRBV20-1 and TRBJ1-1; D not resolved. The germline CDR1 and CDR2 sequences are DFQATT and SNEGSKA (reference sequence). The CDR3 sequence is 13 residues long. V lost 3 bases, J lost 6 bases, and 14 bases lay in between. For the CDR3, the DNA is TGCAGTGCTAGTTACGCGGAACGGGCTGAAGCTTTCTTT. Encoded protein: CSASYAERAEAFF.

CDR3 in DNA: TGTGCCAGCAGTTGGACCGGGACAGGGATCTACGAGCAGTACTTC. Translating it yields CASSWTGTGIYEQYF. The chain is built from TRBV6-5 and TRBJ2-7, with 9 nucleotides matching TRBD1. The V gene's germline CDR1 is MNHEY and CDR2 SVGAGI. V was clipped by 4 bases and J by 3 bases; unmatched bases: 7. The CDR3 spans 15 residues.

V is TRBV20-1 and J is TRBJ1-1; D is ambiguous. Germline values: CDR1 DFQATT, CDR2 SNEGSKA (reference sequence). The V end lost 3 bases, the J end lost 0 bases, and 8 bases lay between the germline ends. This CDR3 region has 13 residues. The CDR3 coding sequence is TGCAGTGCTAGGTTGCTCATGAACACTGAAGCTTTCTTT. Translating gives CSARLLMNTEAFF.

The V and J genes are TRBV19 and TRBJ2-5; the D is unclear. The CDR3 extends over 13 amino acids. Deletions cut 3 bases from V and 9 bases from J, with 14 bases between. Germline CDR1 and CDR2: LNHDA and SQIVND (reference sequence). The CDR3 loop reads CASSMTGIEAQYF. The CDR3 DNA reads TGTGCCAGTAGTATGACTGGAATTGAGGCCCAGTACTTC.